This T cell receptor beta chain was sequenced during a study of CD8+CD57+ T cells in acquired aplastic anemia. Study-wide context: The average read count for CD4+ cells in healthy donors was some 11 million.

This clonotype was picked up many times. Unmatched junction bases numbered 2, after V lost 0 bases and J lost 4 bases. Germline V gene sequence: CDR1 MNHNY, CDR2 SVGAGI (reference sequence). The CDR3 totals 14 residues. Both TCR beta VDJ combination and CDR3 sequence profiling were carried out. Genomic DNA was the template for this profiling. TCRdb fed the reads into MiXCR, producing one record per CDR3 protein. The data contain about 160,000 distinct CDR3 sequences, approximately 40% of them singletons. The origin of this receptor is a human donor in good health. The chain is built from TRBV6-6 and TRBJ1-2; 7 nucleotides agree with TRBD1. Material: sorted CD4+, CD8+, or CD8+CD57+ T cells (not recorded which) from PBMCs. CDR3 loop: CASSYSRQGYGYTF. In DNA, the CDR3 is TGTGCCAGCAGTTACTCGCGACAGGGCTATGGCTACACCTTC.